Reported below is one T cell receptor (beta chain). Those who participated ranged in age from roughly 18 to 95 years and resided in about two dozen US areas. Before being deemed recovered, Cohort 3 donors had two negative PCRs, clearance, or symptom resolution. This specimen belongs to a study of blood T cell repertoires in COVID-19. The CDR3 consists of 15 residues. In germline, CDR1 is SNHLY, CDR2 FYNNEI. Between the trimmed V and J ends, which lost 4 bases and 3 bases, there was a span of 12 bases. Here immunoSEQ multiplex PCR was the method, and the copy in TCRdb shows in-frame clones only, minus some. The data show over 300,000 clones, nearly 90% seen once.

The specimen was PBMCs or T cells enriched from blood (not recorded which). The TCR was taken from a woman aged 30 to 39 who had recovered from COVID-19. The gene calls are TRBV2 and TRBJ2-2, with D possibly being TRBD2 (7 bases). CDR3 in amino acids: CASSVRGAYTGELFF. The CDR3 DNA follows: TGTGCCAGCAGTGTCCGGGGGGCCTACACCGGGGAGCTGTTTTTT.